This TCR beta chain came from a study of T cells in Graves' hyperthyroidism and ophthalmopathy. TCR beta CDR3 region amplification was performed from RNA transcripts. The HTBI primer set drove a first-round RT-PCR of the TCR CDR3. TCRdb re-derived calls from the multiplex PCR reads in MiXCR, one entry per CDR3 protein. This repertoire shows roughly 650,000 distinct CDR3 sequences, roughly 15% found once; its top ten account for roughly 3%. This clonotype was found a few times. Its cognate antigen is unknown. General observations from the study: Most thyroid clonotypes that were expanded above 0.001 also turned up in blood.

V was clipped by 6 bases and J by 3 bases; unmatched bases: 9. The CDR3 is 16 amino acids. Germline-derived CDR1 and CDR2 are DFQATT and SNEGSKA (reference sequence). An approximately 9.8 ml volume of fresh peripheral blood provided the PBMCs. The sample was blood. This chain uses TRBV20-1 with TRBJ2-4; TRBD2 matches at 12 bases. This TCR was recovered from a woman aged 40 to 50 with Graves' ophthalmopathy. In DNA form, the CDR3 reads TGCAGTGCCCGGACTAGCGGGACCCTTCTCAAAAACATTCAGTACTTC. As protein: CSARTSGTLLKNIQYF.